This entry lists 18 T cell receptor beta chains sequenced from one sample in a study of cytomegalovirus exposure and HLA in healthy donors. PCR involved 60 Vbeta and 13 Jbeta primers. The method was immunoSEQ multiplex PCR; TCRdb's version includes in-frame clones alone and lacks a portion of them. Of around 190,000 clones in the sample, more than 65% were seen once. The specimen sequenced was PBMCs. The origin of the receptors is a female donor in good health and CMV-seronegative.

The table lists this clone with a few counts. The V and J genes are TRBV5-1 and TRBJ2-2; 8 positions agree with TRBD1. With 4 bases clipped from V and 2 bases from J, the junction kept 10 bases outside the gene matches. The CDR3 sequence is 17 residues long. Germline V gene data show CDR1 as SGHRS and CDR2 as YFSETQ. Here the CDR3 DNA reads TGCGCCAGCAGCCGGAGCAGGACAGGGCTAAACACCGGGGAGCTGTTTTTT. This encodes CASSRSRTGLNTGELFF.

The gene calls are TRBV4-1 and TRBJ1-1, with D possibly TRBD1 on 5 matching bases. V was shortened by 1 base and J by 1 base, with 7 bases between the two germline ends. The germline gives CDR1 MGHRA, CDR2 YSYEKL. CDR3 length: 14 residues. Here the CDR3 reads CASSQGGQNTEAFF. The CDR3 DNA sequence: TGCGCCAGCAGCCAAGGGGGCCAGAACACTGAAGCTTTCTTT.

V is TRBV6-4 and J is TRBJ2-7, with no clear D. Trimming took off 0 bases at V and 6 bases at J, with 21 bases between the two ends. The CDR3 spans 17 residues. CDR1 is MRHNA and CDR2 is SNTAGT in the germline V gene. The CDR3 nucleotides are TGTGCCAGCAGTGACTCGAACCTGTCGGTACGCCGTGGCGAGCAGTACTTC. Its protein is CASSDSNLSVRRGEQYF.

V gene TRBV1 combines with J gene TRBJ2-3; TRBD2, the table's D call, was not compared with the DNA. TRBV1 is termed a pseudogene. This CDR3 contains 19 residues. The CDR3, as DNA: TGCACCAGCAGCCAAGCCAGGACTAGCGGGGGGGCGGGCACAGATACGCAGTATTTT. It codes for CTSSQARTSGGAGTDTQYF.

V and J are TRBV4-3 and TRBJ2-1; 10 bases map to TRBD2. Germline V gives CDR1 LGHNA, CDR2 YSLEER. Trimming cost V 0 bases and J 4 bases; bases outside gene matches: 0. This CDR3 spans 15 amino acids. CDR3 loop: CASSQELAGYNEQFF. The CDR3 bases are TGCGCCAGCAGCCAAGAACTAGCGGGATACAATGAGCAGTTCTTC.

Here the CDR3 DNA reads TGCGCCAGCAGCCATCTCAGGGGGCGGTACACCGGGGAGCTGTTTTTT. Its protein is CASSHLRGRYTGELFF. The gene calls are TRBV4-1 and TRBJ2-2; 8 positions match TRBD1. The CDR3 totals 16 residues. V lost 3 bases and J lost 3; bases outside the gene matches: 6. From germline, CDR1 is MGHRA and CDR2 YSYEKL.

The chain links TRBV5-1 to TRBJ2-2; D is perhaps TRBD2 (5 bases). Germline V CDR1 and CDR2: SGHRS, YFSETQ. The CDR3 extends over 13 amino acids. Trimming took off 4 bases at V and 6 bases at J, with 10 bases between the two ends. The chain's CDR3 is CASSPELAGELFF. In DNA, the CDR3 is TGCGCCAGCAGCCCCGAACTAGCCGGGGAGCTGTTTTTT.

This rearrangement joins TRBV7-2 to TRBJ2-7; D call uncertain. This CDR3 is built from 11 residues. Trimming pared 2 bases from V and 6 bases from J, leaving 5 bases between. Germline CDR1 SGHTA, CDR2 FQGNSA. The CDR3 region is CASSLYSEQYF. The CDR3 DNA sequence: TGTGCCAGCAGCTTATACAGCGAGCAGTACTTC. Using reference TRBV7-2 and TRBJ2-7 for the parts outside the CDR3, the full variable domain is GAGVSQSPSNKVTEKGKDVELRCDPISGHTALYWYRQSLGQGLEFLIYFQGNSAPDKSGLPSDRFSAERTGGSVSTLTIQRTQQEDSAVYLCASSLYSEQYFGPGTRLTVT.

To note about this clone: One end of the junction varies from germline; a read error may be responsible. The V gene is TRBV7-9, the J gene TRBJ2-7, with 12 bases aligning to TRBD2. Germline V gives CDR1 SEHNR, CDR2 FQNEAQ (reference sequence). The CDR3 totals 16 residues. The CDR3 loop reads CAGSRWTSGITYEQYF. In DNA, the CDR3 is TGTGCCGGCAGCCGCTGGACTAGCGGGATAACCTACGAGCAGTACTTC.

The chain combines TRBV7-2 with TRBJ1-4; TRBD1 is a possible D gene (5 bases). The V end was cut by 6 bases, the J end by 5 bases, with 13 bases between. This CDR3 has 14 amino acids. Germline lookup yields CDR1 SGHTA and CDR2 FQGNSA. In DNA form, the CDR3 reads TGTGCCAGCAGTCTGACAGAAGCCAATGAAAAACTGTTTTTT. This sequence encodes CASSLTEANEKLFF.

This chain connects TRBV11-1 to TRBJ2-7; 7 bases align to TRBD1. The CDR3 is 15 amino acids. Germline V CDR1 and CDR2: SGHAT, FQDESV (reference sequence). Trimming at V came to 1 base and at J to 1 base, leaving 4 bases not matched to a gene. CDR3 loop: CASSLEGAMSYEQYF. In DNA, the CDR3 is TGTGCCAGCAGCTTAGAGGGGGCGATGTCCTACGAGCAGTACTTC.

This clone appeared once. The chain recombines TRBV6-6 with TRBJ2-7; the D is unclear. V was trimmed by 8 bases and J by 4 bases, leaving 9 bases between them. The germline V gene encodes CDR1 MNHNY and CDR2 SVGAGI (reference sequence). This CDR3 is 11 amino acids long. The CDR3 nucleotides are TGTGCCAGCTCTATTAAGTACGAGCAGTACTTC. Amino acid sequence: CASSIKYEQYF.

Worth noting for this clone: Relative to the germline gene, one junction end is altered; a read error may explain this. This sequence joins TRBV18 and TRBJ1-4, with unresolved D. The germline CDR1 and CDR2 sequences are KGHSH and LQKENI. The CDR3 has 13 amino acids. The CDR3 coding sequence is TGTGCCAGCTCACCAAATCCGGCGGGAGGTCCGATTTTT. It codes for CASSPNPAGGPIF. Full variable domain (rest looked up from reference TRBV18 and TRBJ1-4): NAGVMQNPRHLVRRRGQEARLRCSPMKGHSHVYWYRQLPEEGLKFMVYLQKENIIDESGMPKERFSAEFPKEGPSILRIQQVVRGDSAAYFCASSPNPAGGPIFGSGTQLSVL.

This sequence joins TRBV5-1 and TRBJ1-1; 7 bases agree with TRBD1. V shed 4 bases and J 3 bases; nucleotides not matched to a gene: 15. There are 17 residues in the CDR3. The germline V gene has CDR1 SGHRS and CDR2 YFSETQ. Written as DNA, the CDR3 is TGCGCCAGCAGCCGATTTCCGGGACAGTCTGGGTACACTGAAGCTTTCTTT. It translates to CASSRFPGQSGYTEAFF.

This clone was seen once. CDR3 region: CASSSQAQNIQYF. CDR3 in DNA: TGTGCCAGCAGCTCACAGGCTCAAAACATTCAGTACTTC. The genes are TRBV11-2 and TRBJ2-4, with D maybe TRBD1 (5 bases). In germline, CDR1 is SGHAT, CDR2 FQNNGV. The CDR3 runs to 13 residues. Between the trimmed V and J ends, which lost 4 bases and 5 bases, there was a span of 9 bases.

This clone occurred a few times. This CDR3 is CASSQGRGGSYGYTF. In DNA, the CDR3 is TGTGCCAGCAGTCAAGGGAGGGGGGGGAGCTATGGCTACACCTTC. The chain joins TRBV7-2 to TRBJ1-2, with a possible D match to TRBD1 (6 bases). Germline V lookup: CDR1 SGHTA, CDR2 FQGNSA. V lost 6 bases and J lost 4, with 18 bases in between. This CDR3 comprises 15 residues.

The chain employs TRBV19 and TRBJ2-5, with TRBD1 matching 8 bases. CDR1 is LNHDA, CDR2 SQIVND, per germline (reference sequence). V lost 5 bases to trimming and J lost 5 bases; unmatched junction nucleotides: 7. CDR3 length: 14 residues. CDR3 loop: CASSLGQGQETQYF. CDR3 nucleotide sequence: TGTGCCAGTAGTCTAGGACAGGGCCAGGAGACCCAGTACTTC.

The chain has TRBV5-1 and TRBJ2-5; 7 nucleotides align to TRBD1. V shed 1 base, J shed 0 bases, and the junction held 9 bases outside the gene matches. CDR3 length equals 17 residues. In germline, CDR1 is SGHRS, CDR2 YFSETQ. The CDR3 DNA follows: TGCGCCAGCAGCTTGCCCGGGACAGCCGTAAACCAAGAGACCCAGTACTTC. As protein: CASSLPGTAVNQETQYF.